This T cell receptor (beta chain) is drawn from a study of shared T cell receptors in the human thymus. Data came from immunoSEQ multiplex PCR; TCRdb stores just in-frame clones and leaves some out. Of fewer than 700,000 clones in the sample, roughly 90% were seen once. Another study also made use of these data, one on human thymus T cells. From that paper: Resections were taken during corrective heart surgery, and the thymus tissue came from these.

This receptor was obtained from a boy in the first two years of life with a congenital heart defect. Sequenced: thymocytes.

CDR3: CAISGGQAPNYGYTF. Written as DNA, the CDR3 is TGTGCCATCAGTGGGGGACAGGCGCCCAACTATGGCTACACCTTC. J is TRBJ1-2 and V is TRBV10-3; 8 bases agree with TRBD1. V trimming: 4 bases; J trimming: 2 bases; junction bases outside the gene matches: 6. The germline gives CDR1 ENHRY, CDR2 SYGVKD. The CDR3 is 15 residues long.